Given below is one TCR beta chain in context. Seattle-derived patients entered the study during active infection and were followed longitudinally. The protocol was immunoSEQ multiplex PCR, while the TCRdb copy is restricted to in-frame clones and leaves out a portion. This table holds roughly 380,000 clones, over 75% found once. The CDR3 loop spans 16 amino acids. J was trimmed by 4 bases and V by 4 bases; bases with no gene match: 10. Germline CDR1 and CDR2: SGHRS and YFSETQ. The data were obtained in a study of blood T cell repertoires in COVID-19. Turning to the study itself: Nucleic acid was either cDNA or gDNA, and it came from T cells, B-cell-depleted T cells, or PBMCs.

The chain links TRBV5-1 to TRBJ2-1; 8 positions agree with TRBD2. The source of this sequence is a woman in her thirties or forties with COVID-19, enrolled during active disease. The sequenced material came from peripheral blood. In DNA form, the CDR3 reads TGCGCCAGCAGCCCCTCCCAAGCGGGGGTTTACAATGAGCAGTTCTTC. Translating gives CASSPSQAGVYNEQFF.